This is a list of T cell receptor beta chains from one sample in a study of shared clonotypes between healthy human individuals. Sequenced by immunoSEQ multiplex PCR; TCRdb stores in-frame clones only, minus some. The table shows 2 million to 3 million clones, with roughly 93% occurring only once. Sample: naive CD4+ T cells from PBMCs. The receptors derive from a man between 18 and 29 years old in good health. Some clones in this sample may be carry-over from other donors' samples. CDR3s include the opening cysteine and the closing phenylalanine or tryptophan. A D gene is named only where the DNA matches it firmly. Some rows have no size entry. The others give once, few or many, or a class for an expanded clone.

clone_size,j_call,d_call,v_call,cdr3_nt,cdr3_aa
.,TRBJ1-2,.,TRBV6-5,TGTGCCAGCAGTTACAGCAGCTGGGCGCGGGGCTACACCTTC,CASSYSSWARGYTF
.,TRBJ2-7,TRBD2,TRBV28,TGTGCCAGCAGCAGGACTAGCGGCATCTACGAGCAGTACTTC,CASSRTSGIYEQYF
.,TRBJ2-1,.,TRBV6-6,TGTGCCAGCACAGCCTGGGCACTTGCTGAGCAGTTCTTC,CASTAWALAEQFF
.,TRBJ1-4,TRBD1,TRBV5-1,TGCGCCAGCAGCTTGGGACAGGGGGCGTCCCCAACTAATGAAAAACTGTTTTTT,CASSLGQGASPTNEKLFF
.,TRBJ1-2,.,TRBV7-9,TGTGCCAGCAGCCCAAGCAGTCCCAGTATGGGCTACACCTTC,CASSPSSPSMGYTF
.,TRBJ2-7,TRBD1,TRBV7-9,TGTGCCAGCAGCGGACAGGGTTGGAACGAGCAGTACTTC,CASSGQGWNEQYF
.,TRBJ2-7,.,TRBV6-4,TGTGCCAGCAGTGACAGAGGAAGCTACGAGCAGTACTTC,CASSDRGSYEQYF
.,TRBJ2-7,TRBD1,TRBV5-1,TGCGCCAGCAGCTGGGACAGGGGGGACGAGCAGTACTTC,CASSWDRGDEQYF
.,TRBJ1-1,.,TRBV6-5,TGTGCCAGCAGTTTGAACAGGGTAGCGAACACTGAAGCTTTCTTT,CASSLNRVANTEAFF
.,TRBJ1-1,.,TRBV18,TGTGCCAGCTCACCAGGAATCGCGGGCTTCTCTGAAGCTTTCTTT,CASSPGIAGFSEAFF
.,TRBJ2-2,.,TRBV19,TGTGCCAGTACCCTACACACCGGGGAGCTGTTTTTT,CASTLHTGELFF
.,TRBJ2-4,.,TRBV16,TGTGCCAGCAGCCCGAAGGGGGCGGGGGCCAAAAACATTCAGTACTTC,CASSPKGAGAKNIQYF
.,TRBJ1-1,.,TRBV28,TGTGCCAGCACCTCCCCGACGATTATGAACACTGAAGCTTTCTTT,CASTSPTIMNTEAFF
.,TRBJ2-3,TRBD1,TRBV9,TGTGCCAGCAGCGTAGGACAGGGGTCCGATACGCAGTATTTT,CASSVGQGSDTQYF
.,TRBJ2-5,.,TRBV5-1,TGCGCCAGCAGCTTGGAGGGGAAGGGAGAGACCCAGTACTTC,CASSLEGKGETQYF
.,TRBJ2-3,.,TRBV9,TGTGCCAGCAGCGTAGGGGGAGAACAGGGCTTTTCCGATACGCAGTATTTT,CASSVGGEQGFSDTQYF
.,TRBJ1-2,TRBD1,TRBV18,TGTGCCAGCTCACCAGGGACAGGGGGCGACGGCTACACCTTC,CASSPGTGGDGYTF
once,TRBJ2-7,.,TRBV5-4,TGTGCCAGCAGCTTGTTTTCGCCAGGACAGCTCTACGAGCAGTACTTC,CASSLFSPGQLYEQYF
.,TRBJ1-2,TRBD1,TRBV11-1,TGTGCCAGCAGACCGCCGGGACAGATCTATGGCTACACCTTC,CASRPPGQIYGYTF
.,TRBJ2-7,.,TRBV10-2,TGCGCCAGCAGTGATTTGTACGAGCAGTACTTC,CASSDLYEQYF
.,TRBJ2-3,.,TRBV5-1,TGCGCCAGCAGCTTGGCTGTGATTATAGGGTCTTCTTCCCCAGATACGCAGTATTTT,CASSLAVIIGSSSPDTQYF
.,TRBJ2-7,TRBD1,TRBV27,TGTGCCAGCAGTGAACAGGGGGCCGGGGAGCAGTACTTC,CASSEQGAGEQYF
.,TRBJ2-6,.,TRBV10-3,TGTGCCATCAGTGAGTCCGGACGGAGCTCTGGGGCCAACGTCCTGACTTTC,CAISESGRSSGANVLTF
.,TRBJ2-1,TRBD2,TRBV27,TGTGCCAGCTCTTCTCATGGTAGCGGGCGATACAATGAGCAGTTCTTC,CASSSHGSGRYNEQFF
.,TRBJ2-2,.,TRBV27,TGTGCCAGCAGTTTCAGAAGTGCAGGACAGTCGAACACCGGGGAGCTGTTTTTT,CASSFRSAGQSNTGELFF
.,TRBJ2-1,.,TRBV5-4,TGTGCCAGCAGCTCCACCGGGTACGTCCCTGAGCAGTTCTTC,CASSSTGYVPEQFF
.,TRBJ2-7,TRBD1,TRBV18,TGTGCCAGCTCACCCACAGGACAGGGGTACTACGAGCAGTACTTC,CASSPTGQGYYEQYF